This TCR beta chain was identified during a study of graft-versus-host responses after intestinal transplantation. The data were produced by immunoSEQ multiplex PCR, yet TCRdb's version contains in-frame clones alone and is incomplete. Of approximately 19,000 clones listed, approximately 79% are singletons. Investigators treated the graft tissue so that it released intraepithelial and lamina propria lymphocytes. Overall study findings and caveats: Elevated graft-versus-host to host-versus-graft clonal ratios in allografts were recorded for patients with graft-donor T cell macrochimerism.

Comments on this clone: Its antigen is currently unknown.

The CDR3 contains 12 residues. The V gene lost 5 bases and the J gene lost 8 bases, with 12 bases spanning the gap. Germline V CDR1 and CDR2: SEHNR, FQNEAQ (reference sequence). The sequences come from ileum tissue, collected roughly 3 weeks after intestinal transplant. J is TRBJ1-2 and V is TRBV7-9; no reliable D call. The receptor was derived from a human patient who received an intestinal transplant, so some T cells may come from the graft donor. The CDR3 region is CASSRSTLGYTF. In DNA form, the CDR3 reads TGTGCCAGCAGCCGGAGTACCCTAGGCTACACCTTC.